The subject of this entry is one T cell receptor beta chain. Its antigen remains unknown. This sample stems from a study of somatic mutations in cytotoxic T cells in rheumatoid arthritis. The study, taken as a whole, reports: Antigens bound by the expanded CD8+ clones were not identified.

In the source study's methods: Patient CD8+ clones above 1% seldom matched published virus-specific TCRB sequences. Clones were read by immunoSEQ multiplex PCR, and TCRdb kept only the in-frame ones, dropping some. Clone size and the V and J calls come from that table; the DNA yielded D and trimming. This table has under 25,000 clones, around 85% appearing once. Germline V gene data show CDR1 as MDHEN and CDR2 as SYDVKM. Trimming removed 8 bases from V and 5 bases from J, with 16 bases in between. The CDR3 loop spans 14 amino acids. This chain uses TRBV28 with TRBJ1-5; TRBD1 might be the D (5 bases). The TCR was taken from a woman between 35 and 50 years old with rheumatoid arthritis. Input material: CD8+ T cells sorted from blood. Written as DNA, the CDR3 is TGTGCCAGCTACTCTGGGACTTCCGATCAGCCCCAGCATTTT. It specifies CASYSGTSDQPQHF.